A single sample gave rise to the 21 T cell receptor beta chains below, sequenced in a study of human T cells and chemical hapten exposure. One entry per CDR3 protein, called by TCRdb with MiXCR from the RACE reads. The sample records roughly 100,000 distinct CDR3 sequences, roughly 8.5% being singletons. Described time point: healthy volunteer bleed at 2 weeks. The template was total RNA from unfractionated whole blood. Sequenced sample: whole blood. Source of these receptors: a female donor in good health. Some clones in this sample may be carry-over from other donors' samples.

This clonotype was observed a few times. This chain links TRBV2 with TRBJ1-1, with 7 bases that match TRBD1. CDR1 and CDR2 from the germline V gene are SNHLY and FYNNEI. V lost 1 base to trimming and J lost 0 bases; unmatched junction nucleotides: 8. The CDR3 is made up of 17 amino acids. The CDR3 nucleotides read TGTGCCAGCAGTGAAGACAGGGGTCGACTGTTGAACACTGAAGCTTTCTTT. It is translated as CASSEDRGRLLNTEAFF.

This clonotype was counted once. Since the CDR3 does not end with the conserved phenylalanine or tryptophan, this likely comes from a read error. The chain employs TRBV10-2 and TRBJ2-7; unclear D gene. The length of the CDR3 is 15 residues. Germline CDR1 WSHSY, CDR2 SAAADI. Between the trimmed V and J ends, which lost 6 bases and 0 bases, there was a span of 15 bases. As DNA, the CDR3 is TGCGCCAGCAGCGGGCGTGAATGGAGCTCCTACGAGCAGTACTTA. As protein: CASSGREWSSYEQYL.

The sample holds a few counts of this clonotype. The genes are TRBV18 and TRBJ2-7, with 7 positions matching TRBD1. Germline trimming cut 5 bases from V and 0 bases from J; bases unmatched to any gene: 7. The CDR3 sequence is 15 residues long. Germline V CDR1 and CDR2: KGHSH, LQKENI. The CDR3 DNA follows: TGTGCCAGCTCAGTCTACCGGGACAGCTCCTACGAGCAGTACTTC. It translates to CASSVYRDSSYEQYF.

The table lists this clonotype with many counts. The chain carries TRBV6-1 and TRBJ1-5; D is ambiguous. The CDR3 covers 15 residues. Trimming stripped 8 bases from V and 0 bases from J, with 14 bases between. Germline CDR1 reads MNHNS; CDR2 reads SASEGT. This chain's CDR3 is CASLLEIVSNQPQHF. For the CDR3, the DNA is TGTGCCAGCCTACTGGAGATAGTTAGCAATCAGCCCCAGCATTTT.

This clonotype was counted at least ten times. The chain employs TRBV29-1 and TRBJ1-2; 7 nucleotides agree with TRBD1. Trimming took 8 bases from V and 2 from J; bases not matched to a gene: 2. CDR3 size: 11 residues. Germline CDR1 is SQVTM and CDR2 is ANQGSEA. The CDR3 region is CSSGQNYGYTF. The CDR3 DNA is TGCAGCTCGGGACAGAACTATGGCTACACCTTC. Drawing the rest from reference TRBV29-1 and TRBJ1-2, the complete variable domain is SAVISQKPSRDICQRGTSLTIQCQVDSQVTMMFWYRQQPGQSLTLIATANQGSEATYESGFVIDKFPISRPNLTFSTLTVSNMSPEDSSIYLCSSGQNYGYTFGSGTRLTVV.

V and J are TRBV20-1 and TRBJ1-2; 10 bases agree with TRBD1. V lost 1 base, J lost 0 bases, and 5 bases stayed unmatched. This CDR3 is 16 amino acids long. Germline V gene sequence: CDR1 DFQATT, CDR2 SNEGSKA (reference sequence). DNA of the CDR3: TGCAGTGCTAGAGGGGGACAGGGGTCCTCTAACTATGGCTACACCTTC. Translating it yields CSARGGQGSSNYGYTF.

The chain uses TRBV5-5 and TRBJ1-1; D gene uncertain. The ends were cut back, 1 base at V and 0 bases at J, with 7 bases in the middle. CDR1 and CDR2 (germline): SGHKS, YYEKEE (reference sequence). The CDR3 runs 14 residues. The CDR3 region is CASSLFLLNTEAFF. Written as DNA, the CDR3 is TGTGCCAGCAGCTTGTTCCTGTTGAACACTGAAGCTTTCTTT.

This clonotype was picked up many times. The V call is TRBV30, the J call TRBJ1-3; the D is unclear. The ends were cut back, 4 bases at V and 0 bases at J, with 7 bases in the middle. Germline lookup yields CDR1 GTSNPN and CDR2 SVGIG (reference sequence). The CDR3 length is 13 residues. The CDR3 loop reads CAWIQHSGNTIYF. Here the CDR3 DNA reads TGTGCCTGGATTCAACACTCTGGAAACACCATATATTTT. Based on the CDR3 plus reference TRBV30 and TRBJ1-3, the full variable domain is SQTIHQWPATLVQPVGSPLSLECTVEGTSNPNLYWYRQAAGRGLQLLFYSVGIGQISSEVPQNLSASRPQDRQFILSSKKLLLSDSGFYLCAWIQHSGNTIYFGEGSWLTVV.

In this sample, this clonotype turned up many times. CDR3 bases: TGCGCCAGCAGCTTCATAGCGGGAGGGTCCTACAATGAGCAGTTCTTC. Translation gives CASSFIAGGSYNEQFF. The chain combines TRBV5-1 with TRBJ2-1, with 11 nucleotides matching TRBD2. Germline-derived CDR1 and CDR2 are SGHRS and YFSETQ. V lost 2 bases, J lost 1 base, and 2 bases stayed unmatched. The CDR3 covers 16 residues.

In nucleotides, the CDR3 is TGTGCCTGGAACATCAGGTACAGCCCTAATGAAAAACTGTTTTTT. It is translated as CAWNIRYSPNEKLFF. This sequence joins TRBV30 and TRBJ1-4; unclear D gene. Germline assignment: CDR1 GTSNPN and CDR2 SVGIG (reference sequence). CDR3 length equals 15 residues. Trimming took 4 bases from V and 3 from J, leaving 15 bases between them.

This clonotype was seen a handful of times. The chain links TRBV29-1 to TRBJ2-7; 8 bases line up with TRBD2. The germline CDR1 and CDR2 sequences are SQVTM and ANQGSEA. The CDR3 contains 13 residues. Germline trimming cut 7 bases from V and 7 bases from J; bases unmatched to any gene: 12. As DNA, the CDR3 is TGCAGCGCCGAAGTAGCGGGAAGAAGGGAGCAGTACTTC. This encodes CSAEVAGRREQYF.

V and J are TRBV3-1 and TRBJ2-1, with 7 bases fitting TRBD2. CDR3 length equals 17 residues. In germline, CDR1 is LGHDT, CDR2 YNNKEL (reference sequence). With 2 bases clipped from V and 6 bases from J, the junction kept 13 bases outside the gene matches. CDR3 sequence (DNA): TGTGCCAGCAGCCAAAGTTCAAGCGGGAATCCGTCCAATGAGCAGTTCTTC. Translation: CASSQSSSGNPSNEQFF.

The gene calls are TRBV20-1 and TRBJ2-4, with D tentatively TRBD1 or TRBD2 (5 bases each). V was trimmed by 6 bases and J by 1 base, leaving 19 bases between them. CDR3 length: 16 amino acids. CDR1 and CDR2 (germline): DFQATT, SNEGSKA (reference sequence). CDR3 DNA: TGCAGTGCCATGTTTGAGGGACGGAGTGCCAAAAACATTCAGTACTTC. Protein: CSAMFEGRSAKNIQYF.

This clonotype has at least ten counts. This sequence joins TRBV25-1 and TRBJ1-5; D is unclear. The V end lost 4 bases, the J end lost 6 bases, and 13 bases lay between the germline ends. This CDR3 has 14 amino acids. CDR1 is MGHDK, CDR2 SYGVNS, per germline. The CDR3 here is CASSGDRSGQPQHF. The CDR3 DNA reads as TGTGCCAGCAGTGGTGACCGGAGTGGTCAGCCCCAGCATTTT.

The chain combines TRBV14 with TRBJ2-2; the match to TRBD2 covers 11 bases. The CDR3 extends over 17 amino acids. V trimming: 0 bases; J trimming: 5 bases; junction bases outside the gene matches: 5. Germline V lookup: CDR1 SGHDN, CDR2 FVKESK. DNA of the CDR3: TGTGCCAGCAGCCAAGATCAACTAGCGGGAGTAACCGGGGAGCTGTTTTTT. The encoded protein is CASSQDQLAGVTGELFF.

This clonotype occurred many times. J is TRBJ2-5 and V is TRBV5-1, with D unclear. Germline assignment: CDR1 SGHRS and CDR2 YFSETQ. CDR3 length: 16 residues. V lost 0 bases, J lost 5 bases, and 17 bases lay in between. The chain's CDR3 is CASSLALGPLGETQYF. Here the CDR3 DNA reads TGCGCCAGCAGCTTGGCACTGGGCCCCTTAGGGGAGACCCAGTACTTC.

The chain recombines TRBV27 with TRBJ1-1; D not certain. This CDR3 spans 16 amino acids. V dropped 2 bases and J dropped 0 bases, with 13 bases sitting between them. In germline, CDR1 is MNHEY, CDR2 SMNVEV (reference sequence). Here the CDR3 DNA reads TGTGCCAGCAGTTTAATCCCCAGTCCTCTGAACACTGAAGCTTTCTTT. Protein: CASSLIPSPLNTEAFF.

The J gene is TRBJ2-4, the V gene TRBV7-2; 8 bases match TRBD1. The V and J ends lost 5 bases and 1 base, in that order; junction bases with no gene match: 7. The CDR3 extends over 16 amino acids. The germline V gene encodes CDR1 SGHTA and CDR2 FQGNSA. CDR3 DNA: TGTGCCAGCAGCCCGGGACAGGTCTCTGCCAAAAACATTCAGTACTTC. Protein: CASSPGQVSAKNIQYF.

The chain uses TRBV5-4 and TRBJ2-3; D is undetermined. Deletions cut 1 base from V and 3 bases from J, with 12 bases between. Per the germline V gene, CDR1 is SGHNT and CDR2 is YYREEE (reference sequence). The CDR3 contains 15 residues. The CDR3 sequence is CASSLLEDGTDTQYF. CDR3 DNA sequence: TGTGCCAGCAGCTTGCTTGAGGATGGTACAGATACGCAGTATTTT.

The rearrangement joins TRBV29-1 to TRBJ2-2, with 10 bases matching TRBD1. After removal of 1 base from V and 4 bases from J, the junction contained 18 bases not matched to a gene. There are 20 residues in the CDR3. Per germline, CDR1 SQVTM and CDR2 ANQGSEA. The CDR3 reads CSVEATYTTGTGVGTGELFF. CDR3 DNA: TGCAGCGTTGAAGCTACTTACACCACGGGGACAGGGGTCGGCACCGGGGAGCTGTTTTTT.

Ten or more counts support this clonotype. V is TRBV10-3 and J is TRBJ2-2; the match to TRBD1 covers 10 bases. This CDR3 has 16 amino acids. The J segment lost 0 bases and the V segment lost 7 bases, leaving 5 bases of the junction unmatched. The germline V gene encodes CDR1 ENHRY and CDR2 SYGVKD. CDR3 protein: CAINDGTGANTGELFF. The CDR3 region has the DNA TGTGCCATCAACGACGGGACAGGGGCGAACACCGGGGAGCTGTTTTTT.